The 27 T cell receptor beta chains in this list originate from one sample, sequenced in a study of OX40 agonist ivuxolimab in advanced cancers. Sequenced by immunoSEQ multiplex PCR; TCRdb stores in-frame clones only, minus some. The table lists tens of thousands of clones, over 80% of them singletons. Sequencing used CD4+ or CD8+ T cells sorted from blood, obtained in a trial of the OX40 agonist ivuxolimab. Every receptor here comes from an adult with an advanced solid tumor such as melanoma, head and neck, liver or kidney cancer.

The V call is TRBV4-1, the J call TRBJ2-1, with 9 bases lining up with TRBD1. The CDR3 consists of 16 residues. Trimming took 0 bases from V and 15 from J; bases not matched to a gene: 15. Germline values: CDR1 MGHRA, CDR2 YSYEKL. CDR3 bases: TGCGCCAGCAGCCAAGATTGGGGACAGGGCCTGGGGTGGCGGTTCTTC. This sequence encodes CASSQDWGQGLGWRFF.

This chain uses TRBV7-8 with TRBJ1-6, with D uncertain. CDR3 length: 17 amino acids. Trimming took 5 bases from V and 0 from J, leaving 14 bases between them. CDR1 SGHVS and CDR2 FQNEAQ come from the germline V gene. The CDR3, as DNA: TGTGCCAGCAGCCCCCGACTGATGAGCTCCTATAATTCACCCCTCCACTTT. The encoded protein is CASSPRLMSSYNSPLHF.

The chain recombines TRBV7-9 with TRBJ2-3; D is possibly TRBD2 (5 bases). The V gene lost 2 bases and the J gene lost 2 bases, with 11 bases spanning the gap. The CDR3 consists of 15 residues. Germline CDR1 is SEHNR and CDR2 is FQNEAQ (reference sequence). The CDR3 DNA reads as TGTGCCAGCAGCTTAATCATCGGGGACACAGATACGCAGTATTTT. The encoded protein is CASSLIIGDTDTQYF.

The V gene is TRBV6-4, the J gene TRBJ1-1, with D uncertain. The V end lost 3 bases, the J end lost 4 bases, and 9 bases lay between the germline ends. The CDR3 is made up of 13 amino acids. In germline, CDR1 is MRHNA, CDR2 SNTAGT. In DNA, the CDR3 is TGTGCCAGCAGTGAGGCCGTGGCCACTGAAGCTTTCTTT. Protein sequence: CASSEAVATEAFF.

The chain carries TRBV27 and TRBJ1-5; D unclear. Trimming cost V 8 bases and J 4 bases, with 12 bases left between them. Per the germline V gene, CDR1 is MNHEY and CDR2 is SMNVEV (reference sequence). The CDR3 is made up of 13 amino acids. For the CDR3, the DNA is TGTGCCAGCGCCGGGCAGTATAATCAGCCCCAGCATTTT. Its translation is CASAGQYNQPQHF.

In DNA, the CDR3 is TGTGCCAGCAGTTACGGGCCAGATACGCAGTATTTT. It is translated as CASSYGPDTQYF. This chain uses TRBV2 with TRBJ2-3; D unresolved. CDR1 SNHLY and CDR2 FYNNEI come from the germline V gene. The CDR3 spans 12 residues. With 5 bases removed from V and 4 bases from J, the gap between germline ends came to 7 bases.

The chain joins TRBV5-1 to TRBJ2-1, with 10 bases fitting TRBD1. Germline lookup yields CDR1 SGHRS and CDR2 YFSETQ. This CDR3 is built from 16 residues. The ends lost 4 bases at V and 8 bases at J; junction bases unmatched: 12. The CDR3 coding sequence is TGCGCCAGCAGCGCGGTGACAGGGGGCGCAGGTTATGAGCAGTTCTTC. As protein: CASSAVTGGAGYEQFF.

This clone was observed a few times. The chain uses TRBV4-2 and TRBJ2-3; the match to TRBD2 covers 8 bases. The trim removed 2 bases at V and 3 bases at J, leaving 1 base unmatched. The CDR3 runs 14 residues. Per the germline V gene, CDR1 is LGHNA and CDR2 is YNFKEQ. The CDR3 bases are TGTGCCAGCAGCCAAAGCGGGGGAACAGATACGCAGTATTTT. Residues: CASSQSGGTDTQYF.

The V call is TRBV30, the J call TRBJ2-1; D is unclear. Germline V gene sequence: CDR1 GTSNPN, CDR2 SVGIG (reference sequence). CDR3 length equals 13 residues. Trimming took off 7 bases at V and 1 base at J, with 11 bases between the two ends. The CDR3 spells CALQDSSYNEQFF. The CDR3 coding sequence is TGTGCCTTACAAGACTCGTCCTACAATGAGCAGTTCTTC.

This clone was recorded once. J is TRBJ2-5 and V is TRBV2, with TRBD1 as a possible D gene (6 bases). V lost 5 bases and J 4 bases, leaving 8 bases between the germline ends. Germline V gene sequence: CDR1 SNHLY, CDR2 FYNNEI. The CDR3 is 12 amino acids. For the CDR3, the DNA is TGTGCCAGCAGTCCAGGGGTAGAGACCCAGTACTTC. This encodes CASSPGVETQYF.

The chain carries TRBV5-1 and TRBJ2-5, with 9 bases that match TRBD2. V shed 7 bases and J 7 bases; nucleotides not matched to a gene: 23. CDR1 is SGHRS and CDR2 is YFSETQ in the germline V gene. This CDR3 has 18 residues. CDR3 in DNA: TGCGCCAGCCATCCAGGGACTAGCCGTTCTTTGTGGGAAGTGACCCAGTACTTC. As protein: CASHPGTSRSLWEVTQYF.

CDR3 protein: CASSEYVYQGQNTEAFF. CDR3 nucleotide sequence: TGTGCCAGCAGTGAATACGTTTATCAGGGCCAGAACACTGAAGCTTTCTTT. The chain has TRBV25-1 and TRBJ1-1, with a weak D call TRBD1 (5 bases). Trimming left V 0 bases short and J 1 base short, with 15 bases between. The germline V gene encodes CDR1 MGHDK and CDR2 SYGVNS. The CDR3 has 17 amino acids.

The chain uses TRBV19 and TRBJ1-6; 8 bases map to TRBD1. The junction had 19 bases not matched to a gene; V was cut back by 5 bases and J by 7 bases. This CDR3 contains 19 residues. The germline V gene encodes CDR1 LNHDA and CDR2 SQIVND (reference sequence). This CDR3 is CASSSYLGRGRIGNSPLHF. DNA for the CDR3: TGTGCCAGTAGTTCTTATCTCGGCAGGGGGCGCATTGGGAATTCACCCCTCCACTTT.

The rearrangement joins TRBV7-3 to TRBJ2-2; a weak D match, TRBD2 (6 bases). Trimming took 5 bases from V and 3 from J, leaving 10 bases between them. The CDR3 runs 14 residues. Germline V gives CDR1 SGHTA, CDR2 FQGTGA. In DNA form, the CDR3 reads TGTGCCAGCAGCCCGGGAGCGGACACCGGGGAGCTGTTTTTT. Residues: CASSPGADTGELFF.

The rearrangement links TRBV19 to TRBJ2-1, with 7 bases matching TRBD2. J lost 2 bases, V lost 7 bases, and 5 bases had no gene match. Germline CDR1 reads LNHDA; CDR2 reads SQIVND (reference sequence). CDR3 length: 14 amino acids. The CDR3 protein is CASKLAATYNEQFF. For the CDR3, the DNA is TGTGCCAGTAAGCTAGCGGCGACCTACAATGAGCAGTTCTTC.

The chain links TRBV2 to TRBJ1-6; D gene uncertain. Germline values: CDR1 SNHLY, CDR2 FYNNEI. V gave up 6 bases and J gave up 18 bases, with 24 bases separating them. The CDR3 contains 14 residues. The CDR3: CASRGSSTSTQDHF. The CDR3 bases are TGTGCCAGCAGGGGATCCTCTACATCGACCCAGGACCACTTT.

This clone was detected only a few times. The chain employs TRBV5-6 and TRBJ2-1; 9 bases match TRBD1. Per germline, CDR1 SGHDT and CDR2 YYEEEE. There are 15 residues in the CDR3. The V gene end was trimmed by 4 bases and the J gene end by 5 bases; junction bases not matched to a gene: 7. CDR3 amino acids: CASSNTQGAHNEQFF. Written as DNA, the CDR3 is TGTGCCAGCAGCAACACACAGGGGGCGCACAATGAGCAGTTCTTC.

The J gene is TRBJ1-2, the V gene TRBV5-1; 8 bases fit TRBD1. Germline values: CDR1 SGHRS, CDR2 YFSETQ. J was trimmed by 4 bases and V by 4 bases; bases with no gene match: 9. This CDR3 region has 15 residues. The CDR3 loop reads CASSPGQGKAYGYTF. DNA for the CDR3: TGCGCCAGCAGCCCTGGACAGGGAAAAGCCTATGGCTACACCTTC.

V is TRBV19 and J is TRBJ2-1; D is perhaps TRBD1 or TRBD2 (6 bases each). This CDR3 has 13 amino acids. Per the germline V gene, CDR1 is LNHDA and CDR2 is SQIVND (reference sequence). V gave up 5 bases and J gave up 7 bases, with 12 bases separating them. The CDR3 region is CASSLGAGNEQFF. The CDR3 bases are TGTGCCAGTAGTCTGGGGGCGGGAAATGAGCAGTTCTTC.

The chain's CDR3 is CASSYSASYNEQFF. The CDR3 DNA is TGTGCCAGCAGTTACTCCGCCTCCTACAATGAGCAGTTCTTC. This rearrangement joins TRBV6-6 to TRBJ2-1; D unresolved. CDR1 MNHNY and CDR2 SVGAGI come from the germline V gene (reference sequence). This CDR3 region has 14 residues. Trimming took off 0 bases at V and 0 bases at J, with 3 bases between the two ends.

The chain uses TRBV14 and TRBJ2-3; D is possibly TRBD2 (5 bases). The CDR3 contains 13 residues. Germline CDR1 SGHDN, CDR2 FVKESK. V shed 4 bases and J shed 3 bases, with 8 bases lying between them. The chain's CDR3 is CASSPLATDTQYF. The DNA for the CDR3 is TGTGCCAGCAGCCCCTTAGCGACAGATACGCAGTATTTT.

V and J are TRBV2 and TRBJ1-5; possible D gene TRBD1, 5 bases. V dropped 5 bases and J dropped 10 bases, with 15 bases sitting between them. Germline values: CDR1 SNHLY, CDR2 FYNNEI. The CDR3 spans 13 residues. CDR3 in DNA: TGTGCCAGCAGTCGGACATTTGGAGGCCCCCAGCATTTT. It codes for CASSRTFGGPQHF. The variable domain in full, completed from reference TRBV2 and TRBJ1-5, reads EPEVTQTPSHQVTQMGQEVILRCVPISNHLYFYWYRQILGQKVEFLVSFYNNEISEKSEIFDDQFSVERPDGSNFTLKIRSTKLEDSAMYFCASSRTFGGPQHFGDGTRLSIL.

V is TRBV29-1 and J is TRBJ2-7; D not resolved. Germline V gene lookup returns CDR1 SQVTM and CDR2 ANQGSEA. V was trimmed by 2 bases and J by 5 bases, leaving 13 bases between them. This CDR3 is built from 13 residues. The CDR3 coding sequence is TGCAGCGTTGAATTGGCGCCCACCAACGAGCAGTACTTC. Residues: CSVELAPTNEQYF.

Remarks on this clone: Other DNA sequences from this sample encode an identical CDR3 as well. The V call is TRBV5-4, the J call TRBJ2-3; TRBD1 matches 9 bases. With 4 bases clipped from V and 6 bases from J, the junction kept 6 bases outside the gene matches. The CDR3 has 14 amino acids. The germline CDR1 and CDR2 sequences are SGHNT and YYREEE (reference sequence). The chain's CDR3 is CASSPGQGTDTQYF. Here the CDR3 DNA reads TGTGCCAGCAGCCCGGGACAGGGAACCGATACGCAGTATTTT.

The rearrangement joins TRBV7-8 to TRBJ1-5; tentative D call: TRBD1 (5 bases). The germline V gene has CDR1 SGHVS and CDR2 FQNEAQ. This CDR3 contains 18 residues. Between the trimmed V and J ends, which lost 0 bases and 1 base, there was a span of 16 bases. The CDR3 bases are TGTGCCAGCAGCTTAGCTTATATCTGGGGCACGAGCAATCAGCCCCAGCATTTT. This translates into CASSLAYIWGTSNQPQHF.

This chain joins TRBV28 and TRBJ2-1; 7 nucleotides match TRBD1. This CDR3 contains 15 residues. Germline V CDR1 and CDR2: MDHEN, SYDVKM. With V trimmed by 3 bases and J by 0 bases, 2 bases remained unmatched. In DNA form, the CDR3 reads TGTGCCAGCAGTTTGACAGGGAGCTCCTACAATGAGCAGTTCTTC. Translation gives CASSLTGSSYNEQFF. The full variable domain, rest sourced from reference TRBV28 and TRBJ2-1, is DVKVTQSSRYLVKRTGEKVFLECVQDMDHENMFWYRQDPGLGLRLIYFSYDVKMKEKGDIPEGYSVSREKKERFSLILESASTNQTSMYLCASSLTGSSYNEQFFGPGTRLTVL.

V and J are TRBV19 and TRBJ1-5; 10 nucleotides agree with TRBD1. The CDR3 is 18 amino acids. The V and J ends lost 4 bases and 6 bases, in that order; junction bases with no gene match: 15. Germline V lookup: CDR1 LNHDA, CDR2 SQIVND (reference sequence). CDR3 protein: CASSTPPIGQGGSQPQHF. The CDR3 DNA reads TGTGCCAGTAGTACCCCTCCAATAGGACAGGGGGGAAGTCAGCCCCAGCATTTT.